The text below deals with one T cell receptor beta chain. Antigen: not known. This entry belongs to a study of T cell responses to AZD1222 COVID-19 vaccine. Study results and caveats: Reportedly, nearly half of unique spike TCRs recognized epitopes outside B.1.351/B.1.1.7 mutations. Repertoire sampling happened only post peak T cell response. Recipients of two AZD1222 doses showed rising Spike-specific TCR breadth and depth. White British ancestry dominated among donors, who included more females, and clonal diversity was possibly underestimated.

V shed 0 bases, J shed 1 base, and the junction held 2 bases outside the gene matches. The CDR3 consists of 15 residues. CDR1 and CDR2 (germline): MNHEY, SVGAGI. Produced via immunoSEQ multiplex PCR; TCRdb's table is partial and in-frame only. The sample records 120,000 or so clones, 85% to 90% being singletons. The starting material was peripheral blood, obtained on day 0 of AZD1222 vaccination. The V gene is TRBV6-5, the J gene TRBJ1-1; TRBD1 matches 7 bases. The clonotype comes from an adult in good health. The CDR3 sequence: CASSYSGGRNTEAFF. The CDR3 DNA is TGTGCCAGCAGTTACTCAGGGGGCCGGAACACTGAAGCTTTCTTT.